Sequencing of this TCR beta chain was carried out in a study of blood T cell repertoires in COVID-19. Study as a whole: Sources were T cells, B-cell-depleted T cells, or PBMCs; the material itself was cDNA or gDNA.

Profiled with immunoSEQ multiplex PCR; TCRdb holds only in-frame clones, not every one. Counted here are roughly 120,000 clones, over 65% occurring once; the ten biggest clones make up 0.86%. CDR1 and CDR2 (germline): MGHDK, SYGVNS. The CDR3 has 16 amino acids. With 4 bases clipped from V and 2 bases from J, the junction kept 8 bases outside the gene matches. The receptor's source is a human donor with acute or convalescent COVID-19. The donor label of this sample is uncertain. V is TRBV25-1 and J is TRBJ1-3, with 7 bases matching TRBD1. Specimen: peripheral blood. The CDR3 DNA reads as TGTGCCAGCAGTGGGACGAAAGACAGGGCTGGAAACACCATATATTTT. Translation gives CASSGTKDRAGNTIYF.